This T cell receptor beta chain was captured in a study of blood T cell repertoires in COVID-19 (dated by TCRdb to between 2020 and 2021). As for the study more broadly: Samples covering the acute and convalescent phases of COVID-19 were provided by collaborators in the United States, Italy and Spain. Nearly every sample came with metadata listing a de-identified subject ID, COVID-19 status, age in years and sex. Samples were obtained from the ongoing ImmuneRACE study (first 160 participants) and from 1,254 subjects provided by 6 global collaborators. Deeply sampled blood TCRbeta repertoires from subjects exposed to, actively infected with, or recovered from COVID-19 were included in the dataset. The prospective study material was composed of cDNA or gDNA derived from T cells, B-cell-depleted T cells, or PBMCs. A freely available public database, intended as a resource for researchers studying the immune response to SARS-CoV-2, is where the repertoires were released. Where available, HLA class I and class II types were obtained from metadata supplied by the sample provider rather than from assay-based typing.

About this clone: Which antigen it targets is not known. Base qualities were left out, and no much larger clone turns up one base away.

TCRbeta CDR3 regions were amplified from genomic DNA using the immunoSEQ Assay, a bias-controlled multiplex PCR. The published analysis was carried out like this. The number of nucleated cells in each sample was estimated by amplification of reference gene primers within the assay. To quantify the absolute abundance of each unique TCRbeta CDR3 rearrangement, sequence reads were collapsed and filtered. For each sample, productive Simpson clonality was calculated as the square root of Simpson's diversity index across productive rearrangements. TCRdb carries this immuneACCESS record with in-frame sequences only. Its versions omit some clonotypes, under half of them owing to an unresolved V gene in the studies checked, with the rest unexplained. D and trimming come from the DNA, and the V and J calls and clone size come from that table. In all, the sample holds about 59,000 clones, and 91% of those were seen once. The ten largest make up about 9.1% of the sample.

CDR1 SGHRS and CDR2 YFSETQ were looked up in the germline V gene. The CDR3 measures 13 amino acids from cysteine to phenylalanine. Only CDR3 DNA remains: 39 bases, in frame from the first base. The germline V and J ends show losses of 4 bases and 3 bases respectively, and no gene match explains 3 bases of the junction. Broad study findings and their caveats: The amount of clinical and demographic metadata varied by source and participant and was provided uncurated.

Collaborating institutions collected whole blood in K2EDTA tubes following their own protocols. For TCRbeta analysis, collaborators shipped samples as frozen whole blood, isolated PBMCs, or DNA extracted from either of those sample types. The sequenced sample consisted of peripheral blood. This TCR was recovered from a human donor in a cohort sampled during active COVID-19. Recombination joined TRBV5-1 with TRBJ2-5, with 7 bases matching TRBD1. The CDR3 protein: CASSLTGKETQYF. The DNA sequence is as follows: TGCGCCAGCAGCCTGACAGGGAAAGAGACCCAGTACTTC.